The 30 T cell receptor beta chains below all came from one sample that was sequenced in a study of blood T cell repertoires in COVID-19. Repertoires were generated with immunoSEQ multiplex PCR, while TCRdb's copy carries only in-frame clones and drops some. Of about 97,000 clones in the sample, around 90% were seen once. The sample taken for sequencing was peripheral blood. These receptors were taken from a man over 45 with acute or convalescent COVID-19.

The chain combines TRBV7-2 with TRBJ2-7, with 9 bases aligning to TRBD2. V lost 6 bases and J lost 5; bases outside the gene matches: 11. The CDR3 extends over 15 amino acids. The germline V gene encodes CDR1 SGHTA and CDR2 FQGNSA. The CDR3 sequence is CASSPPGLARNEQYF. DNA for the CDR3: TGTGCCAGCAGTCCACCGGGACTAGCAAGGAACGAGCAGTACTTC.

This clone was observed a handful of times. In DNA form, the CDR3 reads TGTGCCAGCAGCTTAGGGCCTTCTAACTATGGCTACACCTTC. It codes for CASSLGPSNYGYTF. The gene calls are TRBV11-2 and TRBJ1-2, with D hard to call. The CDR3 runs to 14 residues. CDR1 and CDR2 from the germline V gene are SGHAT and FQNNGV. V was pared by 1 base and J by 0 bases, with 6 bases between. The full variable domain, rest sourced from reference TRBV11-2 and TRBJ1-2, is EAGVAQSPRYKIIEKRQSVAFWCNPISGHATLYWYQQILGQGPKLLIQFQNNGVVDDSQLPKDRFSAERLKGVDSTLKIQPAKLEDSAVYLCASSLGPSNYGYTFGSGTRLTVV.

CDR3 coding DNA: TGTGCCAGCTCTCCCGGGACAGGGGGCGGTCAAGAGACCCAGTACTTC. Residues: CASSPGTGGGQETQYF. The chain uses TRBV18 and TRBJ2-5; 12 bases line up with TRBD1. The ends lost 6 bases at V and 2 bases at J; junction bases unmatched: 7. Germline V CDR1 and CDR2: KGHSH, LQKENI. This CDR3 region has 16 residues.

The rearrangement uses TRBV6-2 or TRBV6-3 and TRBJ1-5; D call uncertain. The V and J ends lost 0 bases and 5 bases respectively, with 14 bases between them. Germline loops: CDR1 MNHEY, CDR2 SVGEGT. This CDR3 has 16 amino acids. The CDR3 DNA is TGTGCCAGCAGTTACTCGGGCCGAGAGCAGCATCAGCCCCAGCATTTT. Amino acids: CASSYSGREQHQPQHF.

This sequence joins TRBV9 and TRBJ1-5; no definite D call. Germline loops: CDR1 SGDLS, CDR2 YYNGEE. V was clipped by 0 bases and J by 1 base, with 5 bases between them. This CDR3 contains 14 residues. CDR3 sequence (DNA): TGTGCCAGCAGCGTAGGCAGGAGCAATCAGCCCCAGCATTTT. It translates to CASSVGRSNQPQHF.

This chain links TRBV7-3 with TRBJ1-1, with TRBD1 matching 10 bases. The CDR3 runs 12 residues. CDR1 SGHTA and CDR2 FQGTGA come from the germline V gene. The V segment lost 6 bases and the J segment 10 bases; nucleotides outside the gene matches: 5. In nucleotides, the CDR3 is TGTGCCAGCAGTGGTGGGGACAGGGGAGCTTTCTTT. This sequence encodes CASSGGDRGAFF. Together with reference TRBV7-3 and TRBJ1-1, the CDR3 gives the full variable domain: GAGVSQTPSNKVTEKGKYVELRCDPISGHTALYWYRQSLGQGPEFLIYFQGTGAADDSGLPNDRFFAVRPEGSVSTLKIQRTERGDSAVYLCASSGGDRGAFFGQGTRLTVV.

The chain has TRBV30 and TRBJ2-1; possible D gene TRBD2, 7 bases. CDR1 is GTSNPN and CDR2 is SVGIG in the germline V gene (reference sequence). The CDR3 extends over 14 amino acids. V dropped 3 bases and J dropped 3 bases, with 12 bases sitting between them. The CDR3 coding sequence is TGTGCCTGGAGAGGGGGGGGATACTACAATGAGCAGTTCTTC. Translation gives CAWRGGGYYNEQFF.

V is TRBV19 and J is TRBJ2-7, with D possibly being TRBD1 (5 bases). CDR1 LNHDA and CDR2 SQIVND come from the germline V gene (reference sequence). Trimming took 4 bases from V and 0 from J, leaving 19 bases between them. There are 17 residues in the CDR3. CDR3 sequence (DNA): TGTGCCAGTAGTACGAGTAGGGGCGGAACGTACTCCTACGAGCAGTACTTC. Translated, it gives CASSTSRGGTYSYEQYF.

This chain joins TRBV11-3 and TRBJ2-7; a possible D gene is TRBD2 (6 bases). Germline-derived CDR1 and CDR2 are SGHNT and YENEEA. V was clipped by 4 bases and J by 4 bases, with 11 bases between them. The CDR3 is 13 amino acids. CDR3 DNA sequence: TGTGCCAGCAGCTCCGGGGGAATTTACGAGCAGTACTTC. This gives the protein CASSSGGIYEQYF.

The chain is built from TRBV3-1 (or the pseudogene TRBV3-2) and TRBJ1-2; D is unclear. The CDR3 runs 14 residues. V was shortened by 1 base and J by 5 bases, with 11 bases between the two germline ends. The germline V gene encodes CDR1 LGHDT and CDR2 YNNKEL (reference sequence). The CDR3 DNA is TGTGCCAGCAGCCAAGTGAATTCTATATATGGCTACACCTTC. Residues: CASSQVNSIYGYTF.

Details on this clone: The junction and the germline gene differ at one end; a read error may be behind it. The V and J genes are TRBV29-1 and TRBJ1-5, with a possible D match to TRBD1 (6 bases). The germline gives CDR1 SQVTM, CDR2 ANQGSEA. The CDR3 is made up of 13 amino acids. The CDR3, as DNA: TGCAGCGTTCAAGACAGGAGCAATCAGCCCCAGCATTTT. Amino acids: CSVQDRSNQPQHF.

The rearrangement uses TRBV3-1 (or the pseudogene TRBV3-2) and TRBJ2-7; TRBD2 matches at 8 bases. The CDR3 is 14 residues long. Germline loops: CDR1 LGHDT, CDR2 YNNKEL (reference sequence). Losses at the gene ends were 1 base for V and 5 bases for J; bases not matched to a gene: 4. The CDR3 nucleotides are TGTGCCAGCAGCCAAGTCCGGGGGGGCAACGAGCAGTACTTC. Translating it yields CASSQVRGGNEQYF.

The chain employs TRBV7-8 and TRBJ1-5; no clear D. V was trimmed by 3 bases and J by 2 bases, leaving 5 bases between them. Germline loops: CDR1 SGHVS, CDR2 FQNEAQ. The CDR3 covers 13 residues. The CDR3 loop reads CASSLGRNQPQHF. The CDR3 DNA sequence: TGTGCCAGCAGCTTGGGCCGCAATCAGCCCCAGCATTTT.

This clone came up a few times. The chain joins TRBV7-2 to TRBJ1-2; 11 bases are a match to TRBD1. V was clipped by 5 bases and J by 4 bases; unmatched bases: 6. CDR1 SGHTA and CDR2 FQGNSA come from the germline V gene. The CDR3 sequence is 15 residues long. CDR3 residues: CASSPGGTGGYGYTF. The CDR3 coding sequence is TGTGCCAGCAGCCCAGGCGGGACAGGGGGCTATGGCTACACCTTC.

The V and J genes are TRBV12-3 or TRBV12-4 and TRBJ1-1; D perhaps matches TRBD1 (6 bases). V lost 5 bases, J lost 3 bases, and 7 bases lay in between. There are 12 residues in the CDR3. In DNA form, the CDR3 reads TGTGCCAGCAGTGGACAGTACACTGAAGCTTTCTTT. Protein: CASSGQYTEAFF.

V usage is TRBV5-1 and J usage is TRBJ2-3; 7 nucleotides agree with TRBD2. Germline CDR1 is SGHRS and CDR2 is YFSETQ. After removal of 5 bases from V and 2 bases from J, the junction contained 5 bases not matched to a gene. The CDR3 has 14 amino acids. CDR3 sequence reads: CASRRDYNTDTQYF. The CDR3 bases are TGCGCCAGCAGACGGGACTACAACACAGATACGCAGTATTTT.

V is TRBV6-2 or TRBV6-3 and J is TRBJ2-1; TRBD1 matches 8 bases. The germline CDR1 and CDR2 sequences are MNHEY and SVGEGT. V shed 1 base and J 2 bases; nucleotides not matched to a gene: 4. CDR3 length: 16 amino acids. This CDR3 reads CASSYYDRGAYNEQFF. As DNA, the CDR3 is TGTGCCAGCAGTTACTATGACAGGGGAGCCTACAATGAGCAGTTCTTC.

The chain is built from TRBV7-3 and TRBJ2-1, with TRBD2 identical over 8 bases. This CDR3 has 16 amino acids. V lost 2 bases to trimming and J lost 4 bases; unmatched junction nucleotides: 7. The germline gives CDR1 SGHTA, CDR2 FQGTGA. The CDR3 DNA is TGTGCCAGCAGCTTAGGCGGGGGGTCCCCTTACAATGAGCAGTTCTTC. This translates into CASSLGGGSPYNEQFF.

This clone was seen once. The chain couples TRBV5-1 to TRBJ2-1; 15 nucleotides match TRBD2. Germline-derived CDR1 and CDR2 are SGHRS and YFSETQ. J gave up 7 bases and V 3 bases, and 8 bases lay outside the gene matches. There are 17 residues in the CDR3. CDR3: CASSSYGLAGGRNEQFF. DNA of the CDR3: TGCGCCAGCAGCTCCTATGGACTAGCGGGGGGGAGGAATGAGCAGTTCTTC.

V usage is TRBV10-1 and J usage is TRBJ1-2; 8 bases are a match to TRBD1. The CDR3 has 13 amino acids. The germline V gene encodes CDR1 WNHNN and CDR2 SYGVQD (reference sequence). Trimming removed 5 bases from V and 2 bases from J; junction bases left unmatched: 1. The CDR3 spells CASSSGGNYGYTF. The DNA for the CDR3 is TGCGCCAGCAGTTCAGGGGGCAACTATGGCTACACCTTC.

The table lists this clone with a few counts. The sample contains more than one DNA sequence encoding this CDR3. The gene calls are TRBV2 and TRBJ1-1, with 7 bases identical to TRBD1. CDR1 and CDR2 from the germline V gene are SNHLY and FYNNEI. The junction had 3 bases not matched to a gene; V was cut back by 4 bases and J by 1 base. The CDR3 has 14 residues. The CDR3 nucleotides are TGTGCCAGCAGTGCCGGGACAGCGAACACTGAAGCTTTCTTT. Protein: CASSAGTANTEAFF. Full variable domain (missing parts from reference TRBV2 and TRBJ1-1): EPEVTQTPSHQVTQMGQEVILRCVPISNHLYFYWYRQILGQKVEFLVSFYNNEISEKSEIFDDQFSVERPDGSNFTLKIRSTKLEDSAMYFCASSAGTANTEAFFGQGTRLTVV.

This chain connects TRBV5-6 to TRBJ2-1, with D possibly matching TRBD1 (6 bases). Germline V gene lookup returns CDR1 SGHDT and CDR2 YYEEEE. The V end lost 0 bases, the J end lost 2 bases, and 9 bases lay between the germline ends. This CDR3 contains 15 residues. CDR3 in amino acids: CASSLADSPYNEQFF. In nucleotides, the CDR3 is TGTGCCAGCAGCTTGGCGGACAGTCCCTACAATGAGCAGTTCTTC.

The chain uses TRBV19 and TRBJ2-2, with D possibly being TRBD1 (5 bases). Trimming removed 2 bases at V and 1 base at J, with 8 bases between. The CDR3 is made up of 15 amino acids. Germline loops: CDR1 LNHDA, CDR2 SQIVND (reference sequence). The DNA for the CDR3 is TGTGCCAGTAGTATAAGGGGTCAGAACACCGGGGAGCTGTTTTTT. Residues: CASSIRGQNTGELFF.

V and J are TRBV4-3 and TRBJ2-3; 11 bases map to TRBD2. CDR1 is LGHNA and CDR2 is YSLEER in the germline V gene. The J segment lost 4 bases and the V segment lost 8 bases, leaving 2 bases of the junction unmatched. This CDR3 region has 13 residues. The CDR3 is CASGTSGSDTQYF. The CDR3 region has the DNA TGCGCCAGCGGGACTAGCGGATCAGATACGCAGTATTTT.

The J gene is TRBJ1-2, the V gene TRBV19; TRBD1 might be the D (5 bases). Between the trimmed V and J ends, which lost 6 bases and 2 bases, there was a span of 16 bases. Germline CDR1 reads LNHDA; CDR2 reads SQIVND (reference sequence). There are 15 residues in the CDR3. The CDR3: CASSPPSGGNYGYTF. The CDR3 DNA reads TGTGCCAGTAGCCCGCCCAGCGGGGGGAACTATGGCTACACCTTC.

This sequence joins TRBV10-3 and TRBJ1-2; D might be TRBD1 (6 bases). In germline, CDR1 is ENHRY, CDR2 SYGVKD. The CDR3 has 14 residues. V gave up 3 bases and J gave up 4 bases, with 12 bases separating them. The CDR3: CAISDPTGTYGYTF. DNA for the CDR3: TGTGCCATCAGTGACCCGACAGGAACCTATGGCTACACCTTC.

V is TRBV19 and J is TRBJ1-4, with a weak D call TRBD1 (6 bases). The germline V and J ends were trimmed by 5 bases and 4 bases, with 14 bases remaining between them. The CDR3 contains 15 residues. In germline, CDR1 is LNHDA, CDR2 SQIVND (reference sequence). The CDR3 loop is CASSLRGQLNEKLFF. In DNA form, the CDR3 reads TGTGCCAGTAGTCTCCGCGGACAGCTTAATGAAAAACTGTTTTTT.

CDR3 in amino acids: CASSPRVVDTEAFF. The CDR3 coding sequence is TGTGCCAGCAGCCCCAGGGTGGTGGACACTGAAGCTTTCTTT. This rearrangement joins TRBV5-4 to TRBJ1-1, with D possibly matching TRBD1 (5 bases). The CDR3 is made up of 14 amino acids. Germline V gene sequence: CDR1 SGHNT, CDR2 YYREEE (reference sequence). V was pared by 4 bases and J by 3 bases, with 13 bases between.

V gene TRBV19 combines with J gene TRBJ1-2, with unresolved D. Germline CDR1 and CDR2: LNHDA and SQIVND (reference sequence). This CDR3 region has 13 residues. Trimming pared 5 bases from V and 7 bases from J, leaving 14 bases between. The CDR3 DNA reads TGTGCCAGTAGTCCCGTGGTGGAGAGTGGCTACACCTTC. As protein: CASSPVVESGYTF.

The chain recombines TRBV19 with TRBJ1-2, with TRBD1 identical over 9 bases. The length of the CDR3 is 15 residues. Germline V lookup: CDR1 LNHDA, CDR2 SQIVND (reference sequence). Germline trimming cut 4 bases from V and 3 bases from J; bases unmatched to any gene: 6. CDR3 region: CASSTQGASDYGYTF. In DNA, the CDR3 is TGTGCCAGTAGTACACAGGGGGCGTCGGACTATGGCTACACCTTC.